The 23 T cell receptor beta chains given below trace back to one sample, sequenced in a study of T cells after posttransplantation cyclophosphamide. Busulfan-fludarabine conditioning, marrow transplant, and cyclophosphamide on days +3 and +4 were administered. The table came from immunoSEQ multiplex PCR; TCRdb's copy has only in-frame clones and leaves some out. In total the sample includes tens of thousands of clones, none of them seen once. Sequenced material: PBMCs, taken after allogeneic stem cell transplant with posttransplant cyclophosphamide. The source of these receptors is a male patient under 35 who received an allogeneic stem cell transplant from a related donor, was CMV-positive, and had no GVHD. Some T cells may be transferred from the graft donor.

There are many counts of this clone. J is TRBJ1-5 and V is TRBV5-5; the D gene is possibly TRBD1 (6 bases). The length of the CDR3 is 14 residues. V dropped 4 bases and J dropped 5 bases, with 13 bases sitting between them. The germline V gene has CDR1 SGHKS and CDR2 YYEKEE (reference sequence). The CDR3 coding sequence is TGTGCCAGCAGCCCAGGGGTCCGGGATCAGCCCCAGCATTTT. As protein: CASSPGVRDQPQHF. The variable domain in full, completed from reference TRBV5-5 and TRBJ1-5, reads DAGVTQSPTHLIKTRGQQVTLRCSPISGHKSVSWYQQVLGQGPQFIFQYYEKEERGRGNFPDRFSARQFPNYSSELNVNALLLGDSALYLCASSPGVRDQPQHFGDGTRLSIL.

This clone was counted many times. The chain's CDR3 is CASGQTTGPNQPQHF. CDR3 bases: TGTGCCAGCGGCCAAACGACAGGACCTAATCAGCCCCAGCATTTT. The chain uses TRBV6-5 and TRBJ1-5, with a possible D match to TRBD1 (6 bases). This CDR3 comprises 15 residues. The V gene's germline CDR1 is MNHEY and CDR2 SVGAGI. Between the trimmed V and J ends, which lost 8 bases and 4 bases, there was a span of 18 bases.

This clone was observed many times. V gene TRBV4-1 combines with J gene TRBJ2-1, with TRBD2 as a possible D gene (5 bases). The CDR3 is 17 amino acids. Per germline, CDR1 MGHRA and CDR2 YSYEKL. Trimming shortened V by 0 bases and J by 0 bases, and 12 bases separated the two germline ends. The CDR3 loop is CASSQDFLGSSYNEQFF. CDR3 nucleotide sequence: TGCGCCAGCAGCCAAGATTTTCTGGGGAGCTCCTACAATGAGCAGTTCTTC.

This clone was counted ten times or more. This chain connects TRBV7-9 to TRBJ2-5; TRBD2 matches at 9 bases. The germline V gene has CDR1 SEHNR and CDR2 FQNEAQ (reference sequence). Germline trimming cut 2 bases from V and 1 base from J; bases unmatched to any gene: 2. The CDR3 has 15 amino acids. The CDR3 nucleotides are TGTGCCAGCAGCTTATTAGCGGGAGCCCAAGAGACCCAGTACTTC. It codes for CASSLLAGAQETQYF.

This clone showed up many times. The V and J genes are TRBV9 and TRBJ2-6, with D perhaps matching TRBD1 (7 bases). The ends were cut back, 0 bases at V and 0 bases at J, with 19 bases in the middle. The germline V gene has CDR1 SGDLS and CDR2 YYNGEE. The CDR3 contains 20 residues. The CDR3 reads CASSVEWRGLKHSGANVLTF. CDR3 DNA: TGTGCCAGCAGCGTAGAGTGGAGGGGGCTAAAACACTCTGGGGCCAACGTCCTGACTTTC.

This clone has ten or more counts. The genes are TRBV5-8 and TRBJ2-3; possibly TRBD1 for D (5 bases). The CDR3 spans 15 residues. CDR1 SGHTS and CDR2 YDEGEE come from the germline V gene. V lost 0 bases, J lost 0 bases, and 8 bases lay in between. CDR3 sequence (DNA): TGTGCCAGCAGCTTGGGACAGAAAAGCACAGATACGCAGTATTTT. It specifies CASSLGQKSTDTQYF.

The table lists this clone with many counts. V and J are TRBV11-3 and TRBJ2-7; TRBD1 aligns across 8 bases. CDR1 is SGHNT, CDR2 YENEEA, per germline. After removal of 8 bases from V and 5 bases from J, the junction contained 8 bases not matched to a gene. This CDR3 is 13 amino acids long. CDR3 sequence (DNA): TGTGCCAGCTCCCGCGGACAGGGCAACGAGCAGTACTTC. Translating it yields CASSRGQGNEQYF.

In this sample, this clone turned up many times. The chain employs TRBV5-1 and TRBJ2-1; no reliable D call. The CDR3 totals 12 residues. Trimming removed 3 bases from V and 7 bases from J, with 8 bases in between. Germline V gene sequence: CDR1 SGHRS, CDR2 YFSETQ. In DNA form, the CDR3 reads TGCGCCAGCAGCTCGGTGAGGAATGAGCAGTTCTTC. This codes for CASSSVRNEQFF.

This clone has a count of ten or more. V and J are TRBV19 and TRBJ2-7; D may be TRBD1 (6 bases). Germline values: CDR1 LNHDA, CDR2 SQIVND (reference sequence). The ends were cut back, 5 bases at V and 3 bases at J, with 17 bases in the middle. The CDR3 runs to 15 residues. The CDR3 nucleotides read TGTGCCAGTAGTGGACCACGAAAGGGGGACTACGAGCAGTACTTC. Residues: CASSGPRKGDYEQYF. Together with reference TRBV19 and TRBJ2-7, the CDR3 gives the full variable domain: DGGITQSPKYLFRKEGQNVTLSCEQNLNHDAMYWYRQDPGQGLRLIYYSQIVNDFQKGDIAEGYSVSREKKESFPLTVTSAQKNPTAFYLCASSGPRKGDYEQYFGPGTRLTVT.

This clone appeared many times. V usage is TRBV25-1 and J usage is TRBJ2-2; D ambiguous. The germline CDR1 and CDR2 sequences are MGHDK and SYGVNS. The V end was cut by 5 bases, the J end by 0 bases, with 4 bases between. The CDR3 spans 13 residues. The CDR3 DNA is TGTGCCAGCAGTCCTCCGAACACCGGGGAGCTGTTTTTT. This sequence encodes CASSPPNTGELFF.

The table lists this clone with a few counts. The chain carries TRBV18 and TRBJ1-4, with a weak D call TRBD1 (5 bases). V lost 4 bases and J lost 12, with 18 bases in between. CDR1 and CDR2 from the germline V gene are KGHSH and LQKENI. This CDR3 region has 14 residues. The CDR3 spells CASSRGVVERELFF. The CDR3 DNA reads TGTGCCAGCTCACGGGGCGTGGTTGAGCGGGAACTGTTTTTT.

There are many counts of this clone. The CDR3 protein is CASSKGQNTEAFF. DNA for the CDR3: TGCGCCAGCAGCAAGGGACAGAACACTGAAGCTTTCTTT. This rearrangement joins TRBV5-1 to TRBJ1-1; perhaps TRBD1 as D (6 bases). Germline loops: CDR1 SGHRS, CDR2 YFSETQ. Deletions cut 4 bases from V and 1 base from J, with 8 bases between. CDR3 length: 13 residues.

This clone was observed at least ten times. This CDR3 is CASSLVNQGNEQFF. DNA for the CDR3: TGTGCCAGCAGTTTAGTTAACCAGGGCAATGAGCAGTTCTTC. The chain carries TRBV27 and TRBJ2-1, with a tentative D call TRBD1 (5 bases). Germline assignment: CDR1 MNHEY and CDR2 SMNVEV (reference sequence). The V end was cut by 2 bases, the J end by 6 bases, with 11 bases between. This CDR3 has 14 amino acids.

This clone was counted ten times or more. The chain recombines TRBV7-9 with TRBJ2-1; 9 positions match TRBD1. The J segment lost 9 bases and the V segment lost 5 bases, leaving 14 bases of the junction unmatched. Germline CDR1 reads SEHNR; CDR2 reads FQNEAQ (reference sequence). This CDR3 has 16 amino acids. CDR3 coding DNA: TGTGCCAGCAGCATAGGGACAGGGCTTCCTCGGGTTGAGCAGTTCTTC. The encoded protein is CASSIGTGLPRVEQFF.

This clone was counted at least ten times. The chain is built from TRBV2 and TRBJ2-7; possibly TRBD1 for D (6 bases). CDR3 length equals 14 residues. Trimming cost V 2 bases and J 5 bases, with 13 bases left between them. The germline V gene encodes CDR1 SNHLY and CDR2 FYNNEI. CDR3 region: CASSEIDRSDEQYF. CDR3 bases: TGTGCCAGCAGTGAAATCGACAGGTCCGACGAGCAGTACTTC.

The gene calls are TRBV7-3 and TRBJ2-3, with TRBD2 identical over 9 bases. Germline loops: CDR1 SGHTA, CDR2 FQGTGA. The CDR3 extends over 16 amino acids. With 0 bases clipped from V and 3 bases from J, the junction kept 4 bases outside the gene matches. This CDR3 reads CASSLTSGRGTDTQYF. The CDR3, as DNA: TGTGCCAGCAGCTTAACTAGCGGGAGAGGAACAGATACGCAGTATTTT.

This clone was recorded many times. The chain combines TRBV7-5 with TRBJ2-2; the table names TRBD1, a call not compared with the DNA. TRBV7-5 is a listed pseudogene. The CDR3 is 16 residues long. CDR3 protein: CVRSLRGTITTGELFF. CDR3 coding DNA: TGTGTCAGAAGCCTTAGGGGTACTATTACCACCGGGGAGCTGTTTTTT.

This clone has at least ten counts. J is TRBJ2-5 and V is TRBV28; 7 bases are a match to TRBD1. The junction had 12 bases not matched to a gene; V was cut back by 6 bases and J by 2 bases. The length of the CDR3 is 16 residues. Per the germline V gene, CDR1 is MDHEN and CDR2 is SYDVKM. CDR3 loop: CASSSAQGSKQETQYF. The CDR3 nucleotides read TGTGCCAGCAGCTCCGCACAGGGGAGTAAACAAGAGACCCAGTACTTC.

This clone was seen at least ten times. The genes are TRBV28 and TRBJ2-7; 10 nucleotides match TRBD2. CDR3 length: 15 residues. Germline lookup yields CDR1 MDHEN and CDR2 SYDVKM. J was trimmed by 3 bases and V by 1 base; bases with no gene match: 3. The CDR3 spells CASSLYLAGVYEQYF. The CDR3 DNA follows: TGTGCCAGCAGTTTATATCTAGCGGGAGTCTACGAGCAGTACTTC. Full variable domain (remainder filled in from reference TRBV28 and TRBJ2-7): DVKVTQSSRYLVKRTGEKVFLECVQDMDHENMFWYRQDPGLGLRLIYFSYDVKMKEKGDIPEGYSVSREKKERFSLILESASTNQTSMYLCASSLYLAGVYEQYFGPGTRLTVT.

This clone has at least ten counts. The rearrangement joins TRBV5-4 to TRBJ2-5; a possible D gene is TRBD2 (6 bases). Germline V gene lookup returns CDR1 SGHNT and CDR2 YYREEE (reference sequence). Deletions cut 4 bases from V and 1 base from J, with 14 bases between. This CDR3 comprises 15 residues. CDR3 protein: CASSPQLEGQETQYF. CDR3 DNA sequence: TGTGCCAGCAGCCCCCAGTTGGAGGGCCAAGAGACCCAGTACTTC. Filled out from reference TRBV5-4 and TRBJ2-5, the complete variable domain reads ETGVTQSPTHLIKTRGQQVTLRCSSQSGHNTVSWYQQALGQGPQFIFQYYREEENGRGNFPPRFSGLQFPNYSSELNVNALELDDSALYLCASSPQLEGQETQYFGPGTRLLVL.

This clone was seen many times. This chain joins TRBV2 and TRBJ2-3; 9 bases line up with TRBD2. The CDR3 contains 15 residues. Trimming cost V 6 bases and J 4 bases; bases outside gene matches: 8. The germline V gene has CDR1 SNHLY and CDR2 FYNNEI. CDR3 sequence: CASSFAGGPADTQYF. The CDR3 bases are TGTGCCAGCAGCTTCGCGGGGGGGCCCGCAGATACGCAGTATTTT. Together with reference TRBV2 and TRBJ2-3, the CDR3 gives the full variable domain: EPEVTQTPSHQVTQMGQEVILRCVPISNHLYFYWYRQILGQKVEFLVSFYNNEISEKSEIFDDQFSVERPDGSNFTLKIRSTKLEDSAMYFCASSFAGGPADTQYFGPGTRLTVL.

This clone was counted ten times or more. The J gene is TRBJ1-4, the V gene TRBV11-1; D may be TRBD1 (5 bases). This CDR3 comprises 13 residues. V lost 5 bases and J 8 bases, leaving 12 bases between the germline ends. CDR1 is SGHAT and CDR2 is FQDESV in the germline V gene (reference sequence). DNA of the CDR3: TGTGCCAGCAGCCCAGGGCTGGGGGAAAAACTGTTTTTT. This codes for CASSPGLGEKLFF.

This clone was recorded many times. The sample carries other DNA sequences with the same CDR3. This chain joins TRBV30 and TRBJ2-6; TRBD1 aligns across 8 bases. The CDR3 consists of 21 residues. Germline V gene lookup returns CDR1 GTSNPN and CDR2 SVGIG (reference sequence). V gave up 3 bases and J gave up 1 base; unmatched junction bases: 20. The CDR3 loop reads CAWSVGWWTGNISSGANVLTF. CDR3 nucleotides: TGTGCCTGGAGCGTTGGGTGGTGGACAGGGAATATCTCTTCTGGGGCCAACGTCCTGACTTTC.